Here is one T cell receptor beta chain with its context. Its target is unknown. Amplification used 60 Vbeta primers and 13 Jbeta primers. Per the authors' pipeline: About 10 million shared chains were among 65 million to 85 million unique TCR beta chains counted in a later analysis. Sequencing was performed with immunoSEQ multiplex PCR; in TCRdb, only in-frame clones are kept and a portion is missing. V, J and clone size were drawn from that table, and D and trimming were deduced from the DNA. Of 150,000 to 200,000 clones detected, roughly 75% appear once; the ten largest clones hold 1%. These data belong to a study of cytomegalovirus exposure and HLA in healthy donors. Overall study results and limits: Cytomegalovirus-associated status was assigned to about 150 TCR beta chains.

The CDR3 consists of 14 residues. Losses at the gene ends were 4 bases for V and 6 bases for J; bases not matched to a gene: 3. Germline V gene data show CDR1 as MNHEY and CDR2 as SVGAGI. This sequence joins TRBV6-5 and TRBJ2-2; 9 bases match TRBD1. The clonotype comes from a woman aged 45 to 65 in good health and CMV-seropositive. Sequenced material: PBMCs. The CDR3 DNA reads TGTGCCAGCAGTTTTACAGGGGGCGCCGGGGAGCTGTTTTTT. Protein product: CASSFTGGAGELFF.